The next 32 T cell receptor beta chains were all read from a single sample in a study of blood T cell repertoires in COVID-19. Assay used: immunoSEQ multiplex PCR; TCRdb lists only in-frame clones, some missing. The data hold 14,000 or so clones, with roughly four fifths observed a single time. Material: peripheral blood. All receptors derive from a boy younger than 10 with active or convalescent COVID-19.

This chain joins TRBV7-9 and TRBJ1-1; possible D gene TRBD1, 6 bases. Germline V gene data show CDR1 as SEHNR and CDR2 as FQNEAQ (reference sequence). Deletions cut 4 bases from V and 4 bases from J, with 16 bases between. This CDR3 has 15 residues. CDR3 in amino acids: CASSSTRGAVTEAFF. In DNA, the CDR3 is TGTGCCAGCAGCTCGACCAGGGGCGCGGTCACTGAAGCTTTCTTT.

The rearrangement joins TRBV2 to TRBJ2-6; 7 bases match TRBD1. The CDR3 contains 15 residues. Germline values: CDR1 SNHLY, CDR2 FYNNEI. J was trimmed by 4 bases and V by 5 bases; bases with no gene match: 5. CDR3 nucleotides: TGTGCCAGCAGTCACAGGGGTTCCGGGGCCAACGTCCTGACTTTC. It is translated as CASSHRGSGANVLTF.

The chain has TRBV15 and TRBJ2-5, with 10 bases identical to TRBD2. CDR1 is LNHNV and CDR2 is YYDKDF in the germline V gene (reference sequence). The CDR3 covers 15 residues. Trimming at V came to 0 bases and at J to 5 bases, leaving 3 bases not matched to a gene. The CDR3 is CATSRDLTSGETQYF. The CDR3 coding sequence is TGTGCCACCAGCAGAGATTTGACTAGCGGGGAGACCCAGTACTTC.

The chain uses TRBV11-3 and TRBJ2-2; 13 bases line up with TRBD2. V dropped 5 bases and J dropped 6; count of bases not matched to a gene: 3. Germline lookup yields CDR1 SGHNT and CDR2 YENEEA. This CDR3 is 15 amino acids long. CDR3 DNA sequence: TGTGCCAGCAGCCTTGGACTAGCGGGAGCCGGGGAGCTGTTTTTT. Translation: CASSLGLAGAGELFF.

CDR3 residues: CASSMGYKGEEQFF. The CDR3 DNA is TGTGCCAGTAGTATGGGCTACAAGGGAGAGGAGCAGTTCTTC. The chain joins TRBV19 to TRBJ2-1; D is perhaps TRBD2 (5 bases). The CDR3 contains 14 residues. Germline assignment: CDR1 LNHDA and CDR2 SQIVND (reference sequence). The germline V and J ends were trimmed by 3 bases and 10 bases, with 16 bases remaining between them.

This chain uses TRBV18 with TRBJ1-3, with D perhaps matching TRBD1 (5 bases). Germline V gene lookup returns CDR1 KGHSH and CDR2 LQKENI. V was shortened by 3 bases and J by 0 bases, with 15 bases between the two germline ends. This CDR3 region has 17 residues. The CDR3 reads CASSPDRLHGSGNTIYF. CDR3 bases: TGTGCCAGCTCACCTGACAGACTCCATGGCTCTGGAAACACCATATATTTT.

This clone was counted between two and nine times. The CDR3 sequence is CASSSSLGVNTEAFF. In DNA, the CDR3 is TGTGCCAGCAGCTCAAGCCTAGGGGTGAACACTGAAGCTTTCTTT. The chain combines TRBV7-9 with TRBJ1-1, with D perhaps matching TRBD1 (5 bases). Trimming stripped 4 bases from V and 0 bases from J, with 12 bases between. There are 15 residues in the CDR3. The germline gives CDR1 SEHNR, CDR2 FQNEAQ (reference sequence).

The sample holds one count of this clone. This chain links TRBV5-1 with TRBJ2-1, with 11 nucleotides matching TRBD2. CDR3 size: 16 residues. Germline assignment: CDR1 SGHRS and CDR2 YFSETQ. J gave up 4 bases and V 4 bases, and 7 bases lay outside the gene matches. The CDR3 bases are TGCGCCAGCAGCCCGGGCACTAGCGGGGGTTACAATGAGCAGTTCTTC. The encoded protein is CASSPGTSGGYNEQFF.

This chain uses TRBV29-1 with TRBJ1-1; D is perhaps TRBD1 (6 bases). Trimming left V 7 bases short and J 1 base short, with 10 bases between. Germline CDR1 reads SQVTM; CDR2 reads ANQGSEA. The CDR3 loop spans 12 amino acids. CDR3 nucleotide sequence: TGCAGCGCTGGACAGTCGAACACTGAAGCTTTCTTT. Its protein product is CSAGQSNTEAFF.

The V call is TRBV6-5, the J call TRBJ1-2; D is unresolved. Per the germline V gene, CDR1 is MNHEY and CDR2 is SVGAGI. The CDR3 consists of 13 residues. The germline V and J ends were trimmed by 2 bases and 3 bases, with 7 bases remaining between them. The CDR3 region is CASSYGGYYGYTF. The CDR3 DNA sequence: TGTGCCAGCAGTTACGGCGGATACTATGGCTACACCTTC.

The chain is built from TRBV10-3 and TRBJ1-1; 10 nucleotides align to TRBD1. V shed 6 bases and J 0 bases; nucleotides not matched to a gene: 4. This CDR3 region has 15 residues. CDR1 is ENHRY, CDR2 SYGVKD, per germline. CDR3 sequence reads: CAISPGQGMNTEAFF. The CDR3 DNA reads TGTGCCATCAGCCCGGGACAGGGGATGAACACTGAAGCTTTCTTT.

V and J are TRBV5-4 and TRBJ1-1, with D uncertain. In germline, CDR1 is SGHNT, CDR2 YYREEE (reference sequence). This CDR3 spans 13 amino acids. V lost 7 bases to trimming and J lost 3 bases, with 13 bases between them. The CDR3 sequence is CASLPSGDTEAFF. In DNA form, the CDR3 reads TGTGCCAGCCTTCCTTCCGGGGACACTGAAGCTTTCTTT. The complete variable domain, with remaining parts taken from reference TRBV5-4 and TRBJ1-1, reads ETGVTQSPTHLIKTRGQQVTLRCSSQSGHNTVSWYQQALGQGPQFIFQYYREEENGRGNFPPRFSGLQFPNYSSELNVNALELDDSALYLCASLPSGDTEAFFGQGTRLTVV.

The chain uses TRBV4-1 and TRBJ2-1; D gene unclear. Germline loops: CDR1 MGHRA, CDR2 YSYEKL. With 2 bases removed from V and 4 bases from J, the gap between germline ends came to 12 bases. The length of the CDR3 is 15 residues. The CDR3 loop reads CASSQIETVYNEQFF. The CDR3 bases are TGCGCCAGCAGCCAAATTGAGACTGTTTACAATGAGCAGTTCTTC.

This chain joins TRBV27 and TRBJ2-7; a weak D match, TRBD2 (6 bases). Trimming left V 4 bases short and J 3 bases short, with 10 bases between. The germline V gene encodes CDR1 MNHEY and CDR2 SMNVEV (reference sequence). The CDR3 spans 13 residues. The CDR3 loop reads CASSSRDFYEQYF. The CDR3 DNA is TGTGCCAGCAGTTCCCGGGACTTCTACGAGCAGTACTTC.

The genes are TRBV6-1 and TRBJ1-1; the match to TRBD1 covers 8 bases. CDR1 and CDR2 (germline): MNHNS, SASEGT. The CDR3 has 15 amino acids. With V trimmed by 2 bases and J by 6 bases, 8 bases remained unmatched. CDR3 loop: CASSEWTGWGSEAFF. CDR3 nucleotide sequence: TGTGCCAGCAGTGAATGGACAGGGTGGGGGTCTGAAGCTTTCTTT.

The V and J genes are TRBV11-3 and TRBJ1-1; D is possibly TRBD1 (6 bases). The CDR3 loop spans 13 amino acids. Germline V gene sequence: CDR1 SGHNT, CDR2 YENEEA. The V end was cut by 5 bases, the J end by 5 bases, with 12 bases between. For the CDR3, the DNA is TGTGCCAGCAGCACCAGGGGAGAGACTGAAGCTTTCTTT. It is translated as CASSTRGETEAFF.

This clone was seen a handful of times. This CDR3 is CATSDYQYGYTF. In nucleotides, the CDR3 is TGTGCCACCAGTGATTACCAGTATGGCTACACCTTC. The chain joins TRBV24-1 to TRBJ1-2; D is uncertain. CDR1 and CDR2 (germline): KGHDR, SFDVKD. Deletions cut 2 bases from V and 5 bases from J, with 5 bases between. The CDR3 spans 12 residues.

The chain couples TRBV10-3 to TRBJ2-1; TRBD1 aligns across 9 bases. J was trimmed by 5 bases and V by 10 bases; bases with no gene match: 12. The CDR3 extends over 15 amino acids. Germline V lookup: CDR1 ENHRY, CDR2 SYGVKD. The CDR3 nucleotides are TGTGCCAACCTTGCGGACAGGGGTAAGGACAATGAGCAGTTCTTC. It codes for CANLADRGKDNEQFF.

This clone was seen more than once but under ten times. The genes are TRBV28 and TRBJ1-2; 9 bases align to TRBD1. CDR1 and CDR2 from the germline V gene are MDHEN and SYDVKM. The CDR3 has 16 amino acids. V gave up 5 bases and J gave up 0 bases; unmatched junction bases: 7. The CDR3 reads CASSDGTGLANYGYTF. DNA of the CDR3: TGTGCCAGCAGTGACGGGACAGGGTTAGCTAACTATGGCTACACCTTC.

This chain uses TRBV18 with TRBJ2-3; 9 bases are shared with TRBD1. The V gene's germline CDR1 is KGHSH and CDR2 LQKENI. Germline trimming cut 3 bases from V and 2 bases from J; bases unmatched to any gene: 3. The CDR3 runs to 15 residues. The CDR3 loop reads CASSPSQGATDTQYF. In nucleotides, the CDR3 is TGTGCCAGCTCACCCTCACAGGGGGCCACAGATACGCAGTATTTT.

This clone was counted only a few times. The CDR3 DNA reads as TGTGCCAGCAGTTTGGGACTAGCGGGAGTTAATGAGCAGTTCTTC. Protein: CASSLGLAGVNEQFF. The chain employs TRBV27 and TRBJ2-1; 14 bases match TRBD2. This CDR3 is 15 amino acids long. V gave up 3 bases and J gave up 7 bases; unmatched junction bases: 2. Germline loops: CDR1 MNHEY, CDR2 SMNVEV (reference sequence).

The gene calls are TRBV21-1 and TRBJ1-4; the table's D gene call, TRBD1, was not cross checked with the DNA. TRBV21-1 is described as a pseudogene. This CDR3 has 15 amino acids. The DNA for the CDR3 is TGTGCCAGCAGCGCCCACGCAGGGTCTAATGAAAAACTGTTTTTT. This sequence encodes CASSAHAGSNEKLFF.

The chain links TRBV20-1 to TRBJ2-1, with a weak D call TRBD1 (6 bases). This CDR3 comprises 11 residues. V dropped 7 bases and J dropped 10 bases, with 14 bases sitting between them. Germline CDR1 and CDR2: DFQATT and SNEGSKA (reference sequence). CDR3 in DNA: TGCAGTGTTGCTCGGGGACACGAGCAGTTCTTC. Its translation is CSVARGHEQFF.

J is TRBJ2-3 and V is TRBV7-9; TRBD2 agrees at 11 bases. The trim removed 8 bases at V and 6 bases at J, leaving 10 bases unmatched. The CDR3 covers 15 residues. CDR1 and CDR2 from the germline V gene are SEHNR and FQNEAQ (reference sequence). The CDR3 reads CASVPLAGGGDTQYF. The CDR3, as DNA: TGTGCCAGCGTACCCTTAGCGGGGGGGGGCGATACGCAGTATTTT.

This chain connects TRBV27 to TRBJ2-3; tentatively, D is TRBD1 (5 bases). The germline V and J ends were trimmed by 10 bases and 9 bases, with 35 bases remaining between them. This CDR3 is 18 amino acids long. Germline V CDR1 and CDR2: MNHEY, SMNVEV (reference sequence). CDR3 loop: CATSRFGLSWLFTGTQYF. CDR3 nucleotide sequence: TGTGCCACCTCGCGCTTCGGCCTTTCCTGGCTCTTCACAGGAACGCAGTATTTT.

The gene calls are TRBV28 and TRBJ2-6; D gene ambiguous. Germline CDR1 MDHEN, CDR2 SYDVKM. Between the trimmed V and J ends, which lost 10 bases and 1 base, there was a span of 11 bases. The CDR3 consists of 14 residues. CDR3 sequence reads: CATRARSGANVLTF. The CDR3 coding sequence is TGTGCCACCCGAGCCCGGTCTGGGGCCAACGTCCTGACTTTC.

The chain is built from TRBV19 and TRBJ2-3, with a possible D match to TRBD2 (6 bases). This CDR3 region has 15 residues. The V gene's germline CDR1 is LNHDA and CDR2 SQIVND (reference sequence). V dropped 6 bases and J dropped 1 base, with 14 bases sitting between them. The CDR3 nucleotides read TGTGCCAGTAGCCATACTAGGAGGGGCACAGATACGCAGTATTTT. The encoded protein is CASSHTRRGTDTQYF.

This clone was observed a handful of times. V and J are TRBV5-6 and TRBJ1-3, with D possibly matching TRBD1 (5 bases). Germline values: CDR1 SGHDT, CDR2 YYEEEE. Trimming removed 3 bases from V and 2 bases from J, with 18 bases in between. This CDR3 spans 17 amino acids. Here the CDR3 DNA reads TGTGCCAGCAGCTCCGGGACTCTTTCGTGGGCTGGAAACACCATATATTTT. It specifies CASSSGTLSWAGNTIYF.

The chain is built from TRBV7-6 and TRBJ2-1; D is uncertain. CDR3 size: 14 residues. Germline loops: CDR1 SGHVS, CDR2 FNYEAQ. Trimming stripped 6 bases from V and 6 bases from J, with 15 bases between. CDR3 sequence (DNA): TGTGCCAGCAGTCCTTTAGAGGAGAGCAATGAGCAGTTCTTC. Its protein is CASSPLEESNEQFF.

The V and J genes are TRBV3-1 (or the pseudogene TRBV3-2) and TRBJ2-3, with 8 bases identical to TRBD2. The germline V gene has CDR1 LGHDT and CDR2 YNNKEL (reference sequence). V was pared by 3 bases and J by 8 bases, with 16 bases of the junction left unmatched. The CDR3 runs 17 residues. CDR3 amino acids: CASSQGGGGRPPVTQYF. CDR3 nucleotide sequence: TGTGCCAGCAGCCAGGGAGGCGGCGGGAGGCCTCCCGTTACGCAGTATTTT.

The V call is TRBV5-1, the J call TRBJ2-7; tentatively, D is TRBD1 (5 bases). Trimming took off 2 bases at V and 11 bases at J, with 23 bases between the two ends. Germline CDR1 and CDR2: SGHRS and YFSETQ. The CDR3 has 15 amino acids. The CDR3 region is CASSFEQGLGGVKYF. The CDR3 nucleotides read TGCGCCAGCAGCTTCGAGCAGGGCCTAGGTGGAGTAAAGTACTTC.

The chain has TRBV24-1 and TRBJ1-5, with TRBD1 matching over 7 bases. CDR3 length: 15 residues. Germline CDR1 reads KGHDR; CDR2 reads SFDVKD. V dropped 2 bases and J dropped 5; count of bases not matched to a gene: 5. The DNA of the CDR3 is TGTGCCACCAGTGATTCTCGACAGGGCCATCAGCCCCAGCATTTT. Translated: CATSDSRQGHQPQHF.